The entry below describes one TCR beta chain. Its antigen is not known. The CDR3 spans 14 residues. V lost 6 bases, J lost 2 bases, and 2 bases stayed unmatched. Germline V gives CDR1 SEHNR, CDR2 FQNEAQ (reference sequence). The data were obtained in a study of shared clonotypes between healthy human individuals. As for the study in general: Donor composition was a couple of women and three men, aged 18 to 49.

The protocol was immunoSEQ multiplex PCR, while the TCRdb copy is restricted to in-frame clones and leaves out a portion. The repertoire has 2,500,000 or so clones, 80% to 95% of them found once; the top ten carry around 0.37%. Study-level points and caveats: Owing to a small donor count, the genetic and exposure-history diversity represented was limited. In a few donors, roughly 5.2% of naive CD4 clonotypes appeared in common.

The sample comprised naive CD4+ T cells from PBMCs. As to subset: CD45RA+ positively selected. The source of this sequence is a man in his late teens or twenties in good health. Some clones in this sample may be carry-over from other donors' samples. The chain recombines TRBV7-9 with TRBJ2-3; TRBD2 aligns across 10 bases. CDR3 amino acids: CASRTSGNTDTQYF. The CDR3 coding sequence is TGTGCCAGCAGAACTAGCGGGAACACAGATACGCAGTATTTT.